This T cell receptor beta chain appears in the sequencing data of a study of beta chain features in type 1 diabetes. Germline loops: CDR1 GTSNPN, CDR2 SVGIG (reference sequence). Losses at the gene ends were 2 bases for V and 7 bases for J; bases not matched to a gene: 3. This CDR3 is built from 13 residues. What was sequenced were expressed TCRB transcripts, since all of the isolated RNA had been reverse transcribed. Here immunoSEQ multiplex PCR was the method, and the copy in TCRdb shows in-frame clones only, minus some. This table has 200,000 to 250,000 clones, 68% appearing once. Study results and limitations: A definitive answer on HLA type influencing TCRB rearrangement was not reached here. VDJ junctions sequenced from type 1 diabetes patients showed fewer insertions and more deletions. Compared with healthy donors, patients appeared to share more similar naive, central memory and regulatory TCRB repertoires.

This clone was seen just once. As yet, its antigen is unknown. This TCR was sampled from a young man in good health. Sequenced sample: naive CD4+ T cells from blood. The chain is built from TRBV30 and TRBJ2-3, with 10 positions matching TRBD2. CDR3 sequence: CAWSLAGAYTQYF. In DNA form, the CDR3 reads TGTGCCTGGAGTCTAGCGGGGGCCTATACGCAGTATTTT. The whole variable domain, remainder taken from reference TRBV30 and TRBJ2-3, is SQTIHQWPATLVQPVGSPLSLECTVEGTSNPNLYWYRQAAGRGLQLLFYSVGIGQISSEVPQNLSASRPQDRQFILSSKKLLLSDSGFYLCAWSLAGAYTQYFGPGTRLTVL.